This T cell receptor beta chain was obtained from a study of cytomegalovirus exposure and HLA in healthy donors. The germline V gene has CDR1 SGHTA and CDR2 FQGNSA. Trimming took 6 bases from V and 10 from J, leaving 15 bases between them. The CDR3 runs to 12 residues. The method was immunoSEQ multiplex PCR; TCRdb's version includes in-frame clones alone and lacks a portion of them. The data show around 120,000 clones, with 70% to 90% seen just once and 1.5% to 2% held by the top ten. This clone has just one count. This chain joins TRBV7-2 and TRBJ2-5, with TRBD2 as a possible D gene (5 bases). The sequencing sample was made of PBMCs. The clonotype was recovered from a woman under 30 in good health and CMV-seronegative. CDR3 sequence reads: CASSEVSVVQYF. The CDR3 nucleotides are TGTGCCAGCAGTGAGGTTAGCGTAGTCCAGTACTTC. Using reference TRBV7-2 and TRBJ2-5 for the parts outside the CDR3, the full variable domain is GAGVSQSPSNKVTEKGKDVELRCDPISGHTALYWYRQSLGQGLEFLIYFQGNSAPDKSGLPSDRFSAERTGGSVSTLTIQRTQQEDSAVYLCASSEVSVVQYFGPGTRLLVL.